Included here is one TCR beta chain sequence, with context. Assay used: immunoSEQ multiplex PCR; TCRdb lists only in-frame clones, some missing. The table shows roughly 130,000 clones, with roughly 78% occurring only once. The sample originates from a study of blood T cell repertoires in COVID-19. For the study at large: Whether acute or convalescent, the COVID-19 samples came from the United States, Italy and Spain.

This TCR was sampled from a man aged 60 to 75 with active or convalescent COVID-19. The specimen was peripheral blood.

The DNA of the CDR3 is TGTGCCAGCAGCCCAAGACTAGCGGGAGGGCAAGAGACCCAGTACTTC. Protein sequence: CASSPRLAGGQETQYF. The gene calls are TRBV5-6 and TRBJ2-5, with 14 bases lining up with TRBD2. The CDR3 totals 16 residues. The germline gives CDR1 SGHDT, CDR2 YYEEEE. The trim removed 4 bases at V and 2 bases at J, leaving 4 bases unmatched.